This T cell receptor (beta chain) appears in the sequencing data of a study of cytomegalovirus exposure and HLA in healthy donors. The PCR had 60 Vbeta and 13 Jbeta primers. TCRdb's table, derived via immunoSEQ multiplex PCR, lists solely in-frame clones and lacks some. The sample gives around 140,000 clones, around three fifths of which show up once; 2.4% is in the top ten. With 1 base removed from V and 1 base from J, the gap between germline ends came to 4 bases. The CDR3 extends over 12 amino acids. Germline lookup yields CDR1 GTSNPN and CDR2 SVGIG (reference sequence). This chain connects TRBV30 to TRBJ2-5; the D is unclear. Sequenced sample: PBMCs. The TCR originated in a woman in her 40s in good health and CMV-seronegative. The CDR3 DNA sequence: TGTGCCTGGAGTGCCTTCCAAGAGACCCAGTACTTC. This codes for CAWSAFQETQYF.